The clone carrying this T cell receptor (beta chain) appeared a few times. Its antigen is not identified. This specimen comes from a study of T cell repertoires in cytomegalovirus infection. The overall study: Public TCR beta signatures indicated both CMV infection and matching HLA type. Findings of the study overall: HLA-C-restricted CMV-specific TCR beta clonotypes prevailed in the ex vivo response. Cumulative frequency (of public TCR beta family members) identified carriers of CMV plus the relevant HLA.

A single record per CDR3 protein comes from TCRdb applying MiXCR to the reads. The sample includes approximately 770,000 distinct CDR3 sequences, about 28% of them seen just once. J lost 6 bases, V lost 2 bases, and 9 bases had no gene match. Per germline, CDR1 SGHVS and CDR2 FNYEAQ. The CDR3 is made up of 16 amino acids. This sample comprised cultured CD8+ T cells from PBMCs, obtained from culture after CMV antigen stimulation. This clonotype originated in a human donor in good health (CMV status not recorded). Some clones in this sample may be carry-over from other donors' samples. The rearrangement uses TRBV7-6 and TRBJ2-1; 8 nucleotides match TRBD2. This CDR3 is CASSLSGTRPSNEQFF. CDR3 nucleotide sequence: TGTGCCAGCAGCTTATCTGGGACTAGACCCTCCAATGAGCAGTTCTTC. The variable domain in full, with the rest retrieved from reference TRBV7-6 and TRBJ2-1, is GAGVSQSPRYKVTKRGQDVALRCDPISGHVSLYWYRQALGQGPEFLTYFNYEAQQDKSGLPNDRFSAERPEGSISTLTIQRTEQRDSAMYRCASSLSGTRPSNEQFFGPGTRLTVL.